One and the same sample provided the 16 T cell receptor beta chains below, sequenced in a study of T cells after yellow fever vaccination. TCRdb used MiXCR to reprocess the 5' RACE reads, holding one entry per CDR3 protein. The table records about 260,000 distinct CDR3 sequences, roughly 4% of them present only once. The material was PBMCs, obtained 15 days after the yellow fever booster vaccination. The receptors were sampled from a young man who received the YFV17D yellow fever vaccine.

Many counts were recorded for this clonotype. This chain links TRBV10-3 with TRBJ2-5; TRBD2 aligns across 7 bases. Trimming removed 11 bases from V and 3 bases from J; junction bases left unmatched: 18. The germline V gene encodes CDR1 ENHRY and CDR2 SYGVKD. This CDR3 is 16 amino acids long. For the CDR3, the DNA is TGTGCCTCACGAGGCGGGGAGGGAGGAAGAGAAGAGACCCAGTACTTC. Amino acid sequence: CASRGGEGGREETQYF.

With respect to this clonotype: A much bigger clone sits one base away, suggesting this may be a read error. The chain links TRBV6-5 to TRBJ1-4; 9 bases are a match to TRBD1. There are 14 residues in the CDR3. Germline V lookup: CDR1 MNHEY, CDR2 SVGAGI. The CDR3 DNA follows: TGTGCCAGCAAGGACAGGGGCGTCGCGGAAAAACTGATTTTT. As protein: CASKDRGVAEKLIF.

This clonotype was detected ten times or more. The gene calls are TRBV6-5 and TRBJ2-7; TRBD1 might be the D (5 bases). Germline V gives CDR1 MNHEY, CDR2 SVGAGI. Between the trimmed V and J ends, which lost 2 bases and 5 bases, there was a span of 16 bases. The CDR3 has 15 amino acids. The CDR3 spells CASSYTARAYHEQYF. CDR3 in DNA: TGTGCCAGCAGTTACACCGCCAGGGCCTACCACGAGCAGTACTTC.

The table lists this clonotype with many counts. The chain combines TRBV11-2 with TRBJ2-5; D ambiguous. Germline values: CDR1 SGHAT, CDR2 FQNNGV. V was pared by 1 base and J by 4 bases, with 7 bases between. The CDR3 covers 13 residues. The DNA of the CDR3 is TGTGCCAGCAGCTTAGTGGGGTTAGAGACCCAGTACTTC. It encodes CASSLVGLETQYF.

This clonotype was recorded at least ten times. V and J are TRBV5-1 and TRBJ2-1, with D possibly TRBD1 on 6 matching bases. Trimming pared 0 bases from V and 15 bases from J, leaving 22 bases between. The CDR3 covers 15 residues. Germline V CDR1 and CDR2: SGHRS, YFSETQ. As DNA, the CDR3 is TGCGCCAGCAGCTTGGCCGGGGTCGGCTCCCCACAGGGGTTCTTC. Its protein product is CASSLAGVGSPQGFF.

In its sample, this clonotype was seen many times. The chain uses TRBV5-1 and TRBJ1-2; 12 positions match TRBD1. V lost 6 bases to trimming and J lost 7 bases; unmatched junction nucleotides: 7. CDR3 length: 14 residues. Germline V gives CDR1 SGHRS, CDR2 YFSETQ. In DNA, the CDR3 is TGCGCCAGCAAGACGGGACAGGGGGCTTCTGGCTACACCTTC. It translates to CASKTGQGASGYTF.

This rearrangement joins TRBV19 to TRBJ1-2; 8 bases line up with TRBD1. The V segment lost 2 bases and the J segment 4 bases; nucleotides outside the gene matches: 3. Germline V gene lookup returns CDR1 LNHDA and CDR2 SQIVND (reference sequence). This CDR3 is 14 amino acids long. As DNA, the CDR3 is TGTGCCAGTAGTATACAGGACAGGGCCTATGGCTACACCTTC. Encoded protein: CASSIQDRAYGYTF.

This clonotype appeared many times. The CDR3 sequence: CASSLQVLTEAFF. The CDR3 DNA is TGTGCCAGCAGTTTACAAGTTCTCACTGAAGCTTTCTTT. J is TRBJ1-1 and V is TRBV12-3 or TRBV12-4, with D uncertain. V lost 2 bases, J lost 4 bases, and 8 bases lay in between. The CDR3 sequence is 13 residues long.

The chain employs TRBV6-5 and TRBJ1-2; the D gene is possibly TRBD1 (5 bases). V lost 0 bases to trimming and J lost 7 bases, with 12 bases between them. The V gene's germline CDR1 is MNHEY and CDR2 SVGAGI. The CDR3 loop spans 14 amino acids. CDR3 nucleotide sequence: TGTGCCAGCAGTTACTCGATGGGCGGGACTGGCTACACCTTC. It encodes CASSYSMGGTGYTF.

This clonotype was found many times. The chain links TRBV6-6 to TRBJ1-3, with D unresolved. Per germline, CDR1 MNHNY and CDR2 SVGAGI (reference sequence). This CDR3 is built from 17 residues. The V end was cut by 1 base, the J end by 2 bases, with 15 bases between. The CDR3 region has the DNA TGTGCCAGCAGTTACTTCAAACCGGAGATTGCTGGAAACACCATATATTTT. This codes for CASSYFKPEIAGNTIYF.

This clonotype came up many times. The CDR3 DNA follows: TGCGCCAGCAGCTTACAGGGACAGGCGTCCGACGAGCAGTACTTC. It yields the protein CASSLQGQASDEQYF. This sequence joins TRBV5-1 and TRBJ2-7; TRBD1 aligns across 8 bases. Germline V gene sequence: CDR1 SGHRS, CDR2 YFSETQ. This CDR3 contains 15 residues. Trimming cost V 2 bases and J 5 bases; bases outside gene matches: 9.

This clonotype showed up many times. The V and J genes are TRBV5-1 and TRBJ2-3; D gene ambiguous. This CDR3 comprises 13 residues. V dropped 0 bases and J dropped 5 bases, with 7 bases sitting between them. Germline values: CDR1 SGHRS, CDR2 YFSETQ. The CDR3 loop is CASSLAWGDTQYF. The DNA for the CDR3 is TGCGCCAGCAGCTTGGCGTGGGGAGATACGCAGTATTTT.

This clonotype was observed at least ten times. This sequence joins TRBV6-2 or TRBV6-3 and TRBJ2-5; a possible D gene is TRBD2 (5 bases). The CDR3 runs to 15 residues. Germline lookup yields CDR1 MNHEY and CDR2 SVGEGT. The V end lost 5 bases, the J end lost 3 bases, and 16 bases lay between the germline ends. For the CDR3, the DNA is TGTGCCAGCAGTGTAGTCCGGGAATTTGAAGAGACCCAGTACTTC. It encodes CASSVVREFEETQYF.

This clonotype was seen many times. The CDR3 DNA reads as TGTGCCACCAGCAGTGGACAGTTCACAGATACGCAGTATTTT. It encodes CATSSGQFTDTQYF. This sequence joins TRBV15 and TRBJ2-3; D perhaps matches TRBD1 (6 bases). The CDR3 runs 14 residues. From germline, CDR1 is LNHNV and CDR2 YYDKDF (reference sequence). V shed 3 bases and J shed 2 bases, with 9 bases lying between them.

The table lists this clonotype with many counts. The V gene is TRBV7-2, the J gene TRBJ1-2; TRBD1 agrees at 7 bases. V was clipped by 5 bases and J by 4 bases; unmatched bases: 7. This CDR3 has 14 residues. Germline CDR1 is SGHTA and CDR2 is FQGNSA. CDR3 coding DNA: TGTGCCAGCAGCCGGGACAGAACTTCCTATGGCTACACCTTC. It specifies CASSRDRTSYGYTF.

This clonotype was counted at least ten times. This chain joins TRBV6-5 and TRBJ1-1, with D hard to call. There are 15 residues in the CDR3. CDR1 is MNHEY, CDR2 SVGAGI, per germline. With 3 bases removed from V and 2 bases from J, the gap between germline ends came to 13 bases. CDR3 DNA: TGTGCCAGCAGTTATTATCGAGGGATAAACACTGAAGCTTTCTTT. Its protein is CASSYYRGINTEAFF.